This entry lists 9 T cell receptor beta chains sequenced from one sample in a study of blood T cell repertoires in COVID-19. Using immunoSEQ multiplex PCR, the repertoire was profiled, and TCRdb retains in-frame clones only, with some absent. This sample has about 280,000 clones, with 75% to 85% found just once. The material sequenced was peripheral blood. These receptors all come from a man in his forties or fifties with active or convalescent COVID-19.

V is TRBV28 and J is TRBJ2-5; 7 nucleotides align to TRBD2. V was clipped by 7 bases and J by 5 bases; unmatched bases: 4. The germline V gene has CDR1 MDHEN and CDR2 SYDVKM. The CDR3 length is 12 residues. This CDR3 is CASKLASETQYF. The CDR3 bases are TGTGCCAGCAAACTAGCGTCGGAGACCCAGTACTTC.

The gene calls are TRBV14 and TRBJ1-2; D is unclear. The germline V gene has CDR1 SGHDN and CDR2 FVKESK. The length of the CDR3 is 13 residues. Trimming removed 1 base at V and 5 bases at J, with 8 bases between. Here the CDR3 reads CASSQGYRYGYTF. The DNA of the CDR3 is TGTGCCAGCAGCCAAGGGTACCGGTATGGCTACACCTTC.

The table lists this clone with a count of one. The genes are TRBV12-5 and TRBJ1-4; a possible D gene is TRBD1 (5 bases). There are 12 residues in the CDR3. V was cut by 4 bases and J by 8 bases, with 8 bases left in between. Germline V CDR1 and CDR2: LGHNT, FRNRAP. Here the CDR3 reads CASGYRGEKLFF. The CDR3 region has the DNA TGTGCTAGTGGTTATCGGGGGGAAAAACTGTTTTTT. Full variable domain (rest looked up from reference TRBV12-5 and TRBJ1-4): DARVTQTPRHKVTEMGQEVTMRCQPILGHNTVFWYRQTMMQGLELLAYFRNRAPLDDSGMPKDRFSAEMPDATLATLKIQPSEPRDSAVYFCASGYRGEKLFFGSGTQLSVL.

The chain carries TRBV2 and TRBJ1-1; D is unclear. Trimming removed 9 bases from V and 1 base from J, with 18 bases in between. CDR3 length: 15 residues. From germline, CDR1 is SNHLY and CDR2 FYNNEI. CDR3 loop: CASSGFGVGNTEAFF. CDR3 DNA sequence: TGTGCCAGTAGCGGTTTTGGGGTCGGGAACACTGAAGCTTTCTTT.

The rearrangement links TRBV6-5 to TRBJ1-5; perhaps TRBD1 as D (6 bases). CDR1 is MNHEY and CDR2 is SVGAGI in the germline V gene. The V gene lost 8 bases and the J gene lost 9 bases, with 17 bases spanning the gap. The CDR3 spans 13 residues. DNA of the CDR3: TGTGCCAGCTCTACGGACAGCCGTTTGCCCCAGCATTTT. Protein product: CASSTDSRLPQHF.

In DNA, the CDR3 is TGTGCCAGCTCACGGGGCGTGGGCTATGGCTACACCTTC. Its translation: CASSRGVGYGYTF. V gene TRBV18 combines with J gene TRBJ1-2, with a tentative D call TRBD1 (5 bases). Germline V gene sequence: CDR1 KGHSH, CDR2 LQKENI. The CDR3 sequence is 13 residues long. V was shortened by 4 bases and J by 4 bases, with 10 bases between the two germline ends.

The chain couples TRBV4-1 to TRBJ1-3; D ambiguous. Germline V CDR1 and CDR2: MGHRA, YSYEKL. Trimming took off 1 base at V and 0 bases at J, with 10 bases between the two ends. The CDR3 extends over 16 amino acids. The CDR3 region has the DNA TGCGCCAGCAGCCAAGTCGGGGTCAGCTCTGGAAACACCATATATTTT. Its protein is CASSQVGVSSGNTIYF.

Only one count was recorded for this clone. This chain connects TRBV7-9 to TRBJ2-2, with D possibly being TRBD1 (5 bases). There are 15 residues in the CDR3. Per the germline V gene, CDR1 is SEHNR and CDR2 is FQNEAQ (reference sequence). The V end was cut by 5 bases, the J end by 0 bases, with 10 bases between. CDR3 residues: CASSRRATNTGELFF. The CDR3 DNA sequence: TGTGCCAGCAGCCGCAGGGCCACGAACACCGGGGAGCTGTTTTTT.

This sequence joins TRBV11-3 and TRBJ2-3, with 8 bases fitting TRBD2. Trimming removed 4 bases from V and 0 bases from J; junction bases left unmatched: 0. Germline-derived CDR1 and CDR2 are SGHNT and YENEEA. This CDR3 region has 14 residues. CDR3: CASSSSGSTDTQYF. CDR3 DNA sequence: TGTGCCAGCAGCTCTAGCGGGAGCACAGATACGCAGTATTTT.